This T cell receptor (beta chain) appears in the sequencing data of a study of shared clonotypes between healthy human individuals. Study context: Used for every donor were three CD4 naive, three CD4 memory, two CD8 naive and one CD8 memory plate.

The V end was cut by 5 bases, the J end by 2 bases, with 11 bases between. Germline loops: CDR1 SNHLY, CDR2 FYNNEI. The CDR3 runs 14 residues. On this clone: The antigen remains undetermined.

Study observations and caveats: Naive subsets tended to show greater estimated richness than memory subsets.

How the authors handled the data: ImmunoSEQ yielded junction-only sequences lacking quality scores, so filtering differed. TCRdb's table, derived via immunoSEQ multiplex PCR, lists solely in-frame clones and lacks some. D and trimming come from the DNA, and the V and J calls and clone size come from that table. The data hold 170,000 or so clones, with approximately 61% observed a single time. The chain combines TRBV2 with TRBJ2-3; a weak D match, TRBD2 (6 bases). Input material: memory CD4+ T cells sorted from blood. Subset indicated: CD45RA-negative fraction. This clonotype was obtained from a man aged 25-40 years in good health. The CDR3 is CASSPGLDTDTQYF. The CDR3 coding sequence is TGTGCCAGCAGTCCGGGACTCGACACAGATACGCAGTATTTT.